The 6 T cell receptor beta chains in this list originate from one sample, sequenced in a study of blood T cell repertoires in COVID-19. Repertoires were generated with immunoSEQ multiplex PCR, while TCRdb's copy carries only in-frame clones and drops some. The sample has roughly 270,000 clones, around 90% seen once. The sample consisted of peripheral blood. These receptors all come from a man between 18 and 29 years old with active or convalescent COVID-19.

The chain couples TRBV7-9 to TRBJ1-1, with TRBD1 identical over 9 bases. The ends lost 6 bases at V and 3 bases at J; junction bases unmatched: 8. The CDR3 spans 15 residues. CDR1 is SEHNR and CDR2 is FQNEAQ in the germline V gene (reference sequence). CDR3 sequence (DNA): TGTGCCAGCAGGGGACAGGGAGCGGTGGACACTGAAGCTTTCTTT. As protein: CASRGQGAVDTEAFF.

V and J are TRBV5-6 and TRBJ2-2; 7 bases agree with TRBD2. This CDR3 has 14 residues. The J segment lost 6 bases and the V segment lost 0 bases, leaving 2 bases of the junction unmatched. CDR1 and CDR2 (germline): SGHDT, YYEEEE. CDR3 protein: CASSLVAGAGELFF. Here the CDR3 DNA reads TGTGCCAGCAGCTTGGTTGCGGGGGCCGGGGAGCTGTTTTTT.

CDR3 coding DNA: TGTGCCAGCAGCCCCTTCCGACTAGCGGATCAAGAGACCCAGTACTTC. Translating gives CASSPFRLADQETQYF. The chain has TRBV11-2 and TRBJ2-5; 9 nucleotides match TRBD2. The CDR3 totals 16 residues. Losses at the gene ends were 5 bases for V and 2 bases for J; bases not matched to a gene: 9. CDR1 and CDR2 (germline): SGHAT, FQNNGV.

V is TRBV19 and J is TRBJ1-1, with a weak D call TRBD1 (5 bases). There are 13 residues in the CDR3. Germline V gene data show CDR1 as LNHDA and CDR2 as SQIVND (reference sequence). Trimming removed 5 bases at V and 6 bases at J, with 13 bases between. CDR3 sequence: CASSPGWAAEAFF. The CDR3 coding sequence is TGTGCCAGTAGTCCAGGGTGGGCCGCTGAAGCTTTCTTT. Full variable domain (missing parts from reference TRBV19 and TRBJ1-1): DGGITQSPKYLFRKEGQNVTLSCEQNLNHDAMYWYRQDPGQGLRLIYYSQIVNDFQKGDIAEGYSVSREKKESFPLTVTSAQKNPTAFYLCASSPGWAAEAFFGQGTRLTVV.

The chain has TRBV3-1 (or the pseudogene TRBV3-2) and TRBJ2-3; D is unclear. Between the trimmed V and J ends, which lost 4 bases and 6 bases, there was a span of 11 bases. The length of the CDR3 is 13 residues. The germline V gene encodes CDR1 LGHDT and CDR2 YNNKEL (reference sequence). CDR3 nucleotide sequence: TGTGCCAGCAGCCCCAGGCGAAGGGATACGCAGTATTTT. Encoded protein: CASSPRRRDTQYF.

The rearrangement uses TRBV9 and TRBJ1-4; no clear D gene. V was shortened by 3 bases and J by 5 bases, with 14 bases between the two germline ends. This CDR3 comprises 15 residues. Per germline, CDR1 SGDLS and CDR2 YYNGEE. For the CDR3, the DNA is TGTGCCAGCAGCGCCTCCGGGTTTTCGAATGAAAAACTGTTTTTT. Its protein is CASSASGFSNEKLFF.